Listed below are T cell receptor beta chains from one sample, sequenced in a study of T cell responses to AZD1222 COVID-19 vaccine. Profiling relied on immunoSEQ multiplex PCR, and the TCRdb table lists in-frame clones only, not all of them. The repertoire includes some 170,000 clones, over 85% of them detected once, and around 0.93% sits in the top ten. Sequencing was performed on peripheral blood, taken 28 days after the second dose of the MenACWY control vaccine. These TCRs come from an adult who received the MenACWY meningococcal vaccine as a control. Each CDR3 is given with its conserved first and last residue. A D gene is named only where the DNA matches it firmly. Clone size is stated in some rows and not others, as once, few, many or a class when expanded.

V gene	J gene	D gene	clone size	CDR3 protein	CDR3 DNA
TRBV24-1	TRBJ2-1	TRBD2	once	CATEAGGRNNEQFF	TGTGCCACCGAGGCGGGGGGTCGAAACAATGAGCAGTTCTTC
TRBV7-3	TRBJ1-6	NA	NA	CASSPGPAYNSPLHF	TGTGCCAGCAGCCCAGGGCCAGCTTATAATTCACCCCTCCACTTT
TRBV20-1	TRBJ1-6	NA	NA	CSASPGSRNSPLHF	TGCAGTGCTAGTCCAGGATCTCGTAATTCACCCCTCCACTTT
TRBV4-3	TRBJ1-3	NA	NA	CASSPDSPGNTIYF	TGCGCCAGCAGCCCGGACAGTCCAGGAAACACCATATATTTT
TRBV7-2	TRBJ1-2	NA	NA	CASSLTRGRETSNYGYTF	TGTGCCAGCAGCTTAACTCGGGGCAGGGAGACGTCTAACTATGGCTACACCTTC
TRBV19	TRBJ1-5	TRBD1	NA	CASRPGQGGNQPQHF	TGTGCCAGTAGGCCGGGACAGGGGGGGAATCAGCCCCAGCATTTT
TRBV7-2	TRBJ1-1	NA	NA	CASSSYGTEAFF	TGTGCCAGCAGCTCGTATGGCACTGAAGCTTTCTTT
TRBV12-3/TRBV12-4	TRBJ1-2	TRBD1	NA	CASSYRGYYGYTF	TGTGCCAGCAGTTACAGGGGTTACTATGGCTACACCTTC
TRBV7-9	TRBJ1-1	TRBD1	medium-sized	CASSLSTGANTEAFF	TGTGCCAGCAGCTTATCGACAGGGGCGAACACTGAAGCTTTCTTT
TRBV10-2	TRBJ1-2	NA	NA	CASSSRGRGGGYTF	TGCGCCAGCTCCTCGAGGGGCCGGGGAGGTGGCTACACCTTC
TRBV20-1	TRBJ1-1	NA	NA	CSASPSSEGVRTEAFF	TGCAGTGCTAGTCCCTCGTCGGAGGGGGTGCGGACTGAAGCTTTCTTT
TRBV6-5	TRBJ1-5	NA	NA	CASSSGSPQPQHF	TGTGCCAGCAGTTCAGGGTCGCCTCAGCCCCAGCATTTT
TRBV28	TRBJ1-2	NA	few	CASGGSSARIGYTF	TGTGCCAGCGGAGGATCCAGCGCCCGTATTGGCTACACCTTC
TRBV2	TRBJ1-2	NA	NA	CASSERARNYGYTF	TGTGCCAGCAGTGAAAGGGCCAGGAACTATGGCTACACCTTC
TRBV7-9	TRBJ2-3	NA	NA	CASSLNPDTQYF	TGTGCCAGCAGCTTAAATCCAGATACGCAGTATTTT
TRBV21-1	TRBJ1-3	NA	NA	CASTTRTGNGNTIYF	TGTGCCAGCACTACAAGGACAGGGAACGGAAACACCATATATTTT
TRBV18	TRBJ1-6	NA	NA	CASSPTSSSYNSPLHF	TGTGCCAGCTCACCTACTTCGAGCTCCTATAATTCACCCCTCCACTTT
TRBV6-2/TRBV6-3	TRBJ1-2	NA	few	CASSYSSLYGYTF	TGTGCCAGCAGTTACTCCAGTTTATATGGCTACACCTTC
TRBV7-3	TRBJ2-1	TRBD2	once	CASSLSRTSGGVSPEQFF	TGTGCCAGCAGCTTATCACGGACTAGCGGGGGTGTCTCCCCTGAGCAGTTCTTC
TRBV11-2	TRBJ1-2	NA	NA	CASSLDPASSANYGYTF	TGTGCCAGCAGCTTAGATCCAGCCTCATCAGCTAACTATGGCTACACCTTC
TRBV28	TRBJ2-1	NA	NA	CASRGPPVTEQFF	TGTGCCAGCAGAGGACCCCCAGTGACAGAGCAGTTCTTC